The 9 T cell receptor beta chains in this list originate from one sample, sequenced in a study of siplizumab effects on memory and regulatory T cells. Assay: immunoSEQ multiplex PCR; the TCRdb copy retains only in-frame clones and omits some. In the table there are roughly 62,000 clones, 85% to 95% of which are singletons. The sequenced sample consisted of CD8+ T cells sorted from blood. The source of these receptors is a human donor in good health.

The V and J genes are TRBV9 and TRBJ2-5; TRBD1 or TRBD2 may be the D gene (5 bases each). Per germline, CDR1 SGDLS and CDR2 YYNGEE. CDR3 length equals 13 residues. V was cut by 3 bases and J by 5 bases, with 11 bases left in between. The CDR3 DNA sequence: TGTGCCAGCAGCGGGGGGACCGGGGAGACCCAGTACTTC. It specifies CASSGGTGETQYF.

The chain carries TRBV18 and TRBJ2-7, with 13 bases aligning to TRBD2. Per the germline V gene, CDR1 is KGHSH and CDR2 is LQKENI. There are 14 residues in the CDR3. V shed 3 bases, J shed 4 bases, and the junction held 0 bases outside the gene matches. The CDR3 DNA is TGTGCCAGCTCACCGGGACTAGCGGGGTACGAGCAGTACTTC. Its protein is CASSPGLAGYEQYF. The complete variable domain, with remaining parts taken from reference TRBV18 and TRBJ2-7, reads NAGVMQNPRHLVRRRGQEARLRCSPMKGHSHVYWYRQLPEEGLKFMVYLQKENIIDESGMPKERFSAEFPKEGPSILRIQQVVRGDSAAYFCASSPGLAGYEQYFGPGTRLTVT.

The CDR3: CSAGDSYGYTF. For the CDR3, the DNA is TGCAGTGCGGGAGACAGCTATGGCTACACCTTC. The rearrangement links TRBV20-1 to TRBJ1-2; a possible D gene is TRBD1 (5 bases). V lost 6 bases to trimming and J lost 4 bases, with 9 bases between them. Per germline, CDR1 DFQATT and CDR2 SNEGSKA (reference sequence). The CDR3 is 11 amino acids.

The chain joins TRBV9 to TRBJ2-1; TRBD2 agrees at 10 bases. The ends lost 3 bases at V and 7 bases at J; junction bases unmatched: 7. Looked up from germline, CDR1 is SGDLS and CDR2 is YYNGEE. There are 15 residues in the CDR3. The CDR3 loop reads CASSASGSGINEQFF. DNA for the CDR3: TGTGCCAGCAGCGCTAGCGGGAGTGGAATTAATGAGCAGTTCTTC.

This chain links TRBV5-1 with TRBJ2-1; 11 bases match TRBD2. This CDR3 spans 15 amino acids. The germline CDR1 and CDR2 sequences are SGHRS and YFSETQ. The V gene end was trimmed by 1 base and the J gene end by 7 bases; junction bases not matched to a gene: 4. CDR3 loop: CASSLTSGSQNEQFF. The CDR3 nucleotides are TGCGCCAGCAGCTTGACTAGCGGGAGTCAAAATGAGCAGTTCTTC.

This chain uses TRBV25-1 with TRBJ1-2; 7 bases agree with TRBD1. Germline values: CDR1 MGHDK, CDR2 SYGVNS. The V and J ends lost 4 bases and 7 bases, in that order; junction bases with no gene match: 3. The CDR3 has 12 residues. CDR3 sequence (DNA): TGTGCCAGCAGTGTCGCAGGGGGTGGCTACACCTTC. Protein sequence: CASSVAGGGYTF.

This chain joins TRBV7-8 and TRBJ1-5, with a weak D call TRBD1 (6 bases). Germline V gene data show CDR1 as SGHVS and CDR2 as FQNEAQ. V was pared by 2 bases and J by 4 bases, with 15 bases between. The CDR3 contains 16 residues. For the CDR3, the DNA is TGTGCCAGCAGCTTAAAGTCAGGGGCGAGAAATCAGCCCCAGCATTTT. Its protein product is CASSLKSGARNQPQHF.

This rearrangement joins TRBV5-1 to TRBJ2-2; 9 bases are shared with TRBD2. The CDR3 is 16 residues long. V was clipped by 2 bases and J by 0 bases; unmatched bases: 2. CDR1 and CDR2 from the germline V gene are SGHRS and YFSETQ. The CDR3, as DNA: TGCGCCAGCAGCTTCCGACTAGCGGCGAACACCGGGGAGCTGTTTTTT. Translation: CASSFRLAANTGELFF.

This chain connects TRBV19 to TRBJ1-1, with 8 bases matching TRBD1. Germline CDR1 LNHDA, CDR2 SQIVND (reference sequence). V shed 7 bases and J 2 bases; nucleotides not matched to a gene: 18. The CDR3 runs 18 residues. DNA for the CDR3: TGTGCCAGTAACTTAGGACAGGGAATTGGAAATGAAAACACTGAAGCTTTCTTT. As protein: CASNLGQGIGNENTEAFF.